Given below is one T cell receptor (beta chain) in context. Assay: immunoSEQ multiplex PCR; the TCRdb copy retains only in-frame clones and omits some. Here the sample spans 250,000 to 300,000 clones, about nine tenths being singletons. This specimen comes from a study of blood T cell repertoires in COVID-19. The CDR3 is 16 amino acids. Trimming took 1 base from V and 1 from J, leaving 11 bases between them. Looked up from germline, CDR1 is SGHVS and CDR2 is FNYEAQ. J is TRBJ2-1 and V is TRBV7-6, with a weak D call TRBD1 (6 bases). What was sequenced was peripheral blood. The clonotype was recovered from a woman aged 35 to 49 who had recovered from COVID-19. Here the CDR3 reads CASSLGQGQSYNEQFF. CDR3 nucleotide sequence: TGTGCCAGCAGCTTAGGCCAGGGGCAATCCTACAATGAGCAGTTCTTC.